This TCR beta chain was recorded in a study of post-analysis software for immune sequencing data. Findings and caveats of the study: With TRBV5-6, TRBV5-1 and TRBV20-1 included, about five TRBV segments were more frequent in patients than in controls. Significantly lower normalized Chao1 diversity was seen in multiple sclerosis patients than in controls.

The library was made from cDNA and included unique molecular identifiers. TCRdb redid the calling of the PCR reads with MiXCR, one entry per CDR3 protein. The sample has more than 450,000 distinct CDR3 sequences, 30% to 40% seen once. V shed 3 bases and J 4 bases; nucleotides not matched to a gene: 6. This CDR3 contains 16 residues. In germline, CDR1 is WNHNN, CDR2 SYGVQD (reference sequence). Worth noting for this clonotype: No antigen is known for it.

This sequence was found in a girl aged 2-17 years with multiple sclerosis. The sequenced material came from blood. The chain has TRBV10-1 and TRBJ2-1, with 10 bases aligning to TRBD2. Written as DNA, the CDR3 is TGCGCCAGCAGTGATCATGCTAGCGGGGGTTACAATGAGCAGTTCTTC. Translated: CASSDHASGGYNEQFF.